This T cell receptor (beta chain) was sequenced in a study of cytomegalovirus exposure and HLA in healthy donors. This clone was found a few times. The same CDR3 can be traced to other DNA sequences in this sample. Vbeta (60) and Jbeta (13) primers were used in the PCR. The assay was immunoSEQ multiplex PCR, and TCRdb's table has in-frame clones only and misses some. The repertoire holds under 150,000 clones, about 9.2% seen once, with over 6.5% in the top ten. CDR3 size: 13 residues. CDR1 is MNHNY, CDR2 SVGAGI, per germline (reference sequence). V was clipped by 5 bases and J by 2 bases; unmatched bases: 2.

The clonotype comes from a woman aged 40 to 55 in good health and CMV-seropositive. Input material: PBMCs. The gene calls are TRBV6-6 and TRBJ1-2, with TRBD1 matching over 7 bases. CDR3: CASSPGQNYGYTF. CDR3 nucleotides: TGTGCCAGCAGTCCGGGACAGAACTATGGCTACACCTTC.